This record concerns one T cell receptor (beta chain) sequence. The target antigen is unknown. Using a J-beta primer mix together with a sample-barcoded 5' primer, a second PCR was run for about 7 to 12 cycles. A template-switch adaptor with 12 random nucleotides tagged each cDNA molecule. TCRdb reprocessed the 5' RACE reads with MiXCR, giving one entry per CDR3 protein. The sample has roughly 680,000 distinct CDR3 sequences, under 65% seen once. The sample belongs to a study of blood T cells in healthy people across ages. Study-wide points: No one knew whether donors had CMV, which possibly confounded expanded clonotype changes.

The CDR3 runs 15 residues. Germline values: CDR1 SGHNT, CDR2 YYREEE (reference sequence). Trimming took 4 bases from V and 4 from J; bases not matched to a gene: 8. The sample consisted of blood. The chain combines TRBV5-4 with TRBJ2-1; the match to TRBD1 covers 7 bases. The clonotype was recovered from a woman of 80 years or more in good health. The CDR3 spells CASSRGTERYNEQFF. CDR3 sequence (DNA): TGTGCCAGCAGCAGAGGGACAGAGCGTTACAATGAGCAGTTCTTC.